A few counts support the clone carrying this TCR beta chain. Its specificity is not known. Template switching (which added a universal primer site) was used, and cDNA carried unique molecular identifiers. MiXCR, applied by TCRdb to the 5' RACE reads, yields one record per CDR3 protein. The table lists about 470,000 distinct CDR3 sequences, 20% to 25% of them singletons. The record originates from a study of identical twins. Notes on the study in general: Where out-of-frame alpha sequences were twin-shared, they showed excess low generation probability.

The germline V gene encodes CDR1 MNHNS and CDR2 SASEGT. The CDR3 is 15 residues long. V lost 3 bases and J 5 bases, leaving 16 bases between the germline ends. All donors comprised healthy Caucasians. These same records also appear under a second study, on T cells expressing NK-cell markers. That paper adds: In roughly 6 donors, dominant CD3+CD56+NKG2C+ clones formed about 1.0-7.5% of CD8+ cells.

The V call is TRBV6-1, the J call TRBJ2-5; D might be TRBD2 (5 bases). Material: CD4+ T cells sorted from blood. This receptor was identified in a woman under 30 in good health. The DNA for the CDR3 is TGTGCCAGCAGTGATCGGGGTACTTATGAGGAGACCCAGTACTTC. Amino acids: CASSDRGTYEETQYF.